Shown below are 30 T cell receptor beta chains from a single sample sequenced in a study of control samples from healthy donors and cancer patients. TCRdb's copy holds only in-frame clones and misses some; the assay was immunoSEQ multiplex PCR. The sample lists roughly 120,000 clones, less than 95% occurring once. The sample consisted of blood. These receptors were collected from a man aged 25 to 40 in good health.

V and J are TRBV28 and TRBJ1-2; D unclear. The CDR3 contains 12 residues. V lost 5 bases and J lost 4, with 8 bases in between. The V gene's germline CDR1 is MDHEN and CDR2 SYDVKM. The CDR3 region is CASSEEIYGYTF. As DNA, the CDR3 is TGTGCCAGCAGTGAGGAGATCTATGGCTACACCTTC.

As regards this clone: Other DNA sequences in the same sample also yield this CDR3. This sequence joins TRBV7-9 and TRBJ2-1; no reliable D call. This CDR3 is built from 12 residues. Trimming took off 2 bases at V and 6 bases at J, with 5 bases between the two ends. CDR1 is SEHNR, CDR2 FQNEAQ, per germline (reference sequence). The CDR3 here is CASSLIGNEQFF. CDR3 sequence (DNA): TGTGCCAGCAGCTTAATTGGCAATGAGCAGTTCTTC.

The gene calls are TRBV11-1 and TRBJ2-1; D is possibly TRBD1 (5 bases). Trimming pared 2 bases from V and 7 bases from J, leaving 6 bases between. There are 12 residues in the CDR3. The germline V gene encodes CDR1 SGHAT and CDR2 FQDESV (reference sequence). This chain's CDR3 is CASSLQGNEQFF. CDR3 sequence (DNA): TGTGCCAGCAGCTTACAGGGAAATGAGCAGTTCTTC. Filled out from reference TRBV11-1 and TRBJ2-1, the complete variable domain reads EAEVAQSPRYKITEKSQAVAFWCDPISGHATLYWYRQILGQGPELLVQFQDESVVDDSQLPKDRFSAERLKGVDSTLKIQPAELGDSAMYLCASSLQGNEQFFGPGTRLTVL.

CDR3 DNA sequence: TGTGCCAGTAGTATCGGGCAGCTTAGGAGCACCGGGGAGCTGTTTTTT. It yields the protein CASSIGQLRSTGELFF. The V and J genes are TRBV19 and TRBJ2-2; D is unclear. Per the germline V gene, CDR1 is LNHDA and CDR2 is SQIVND (reference sequence). The V end lost 3 bases, the J end lost 4 bases, and 15 bases lay between the germline ends. The CDR3 has 16 amino acids.

This rearrangement joins TRBV10-1 to TRBJ2-1; tentatively, D is TRBD2 (5 bases). The CDR3 is made up of 15 amino acids. V was trimmed by 5 bases and J by 6 bases, leaving 17 bases between them. Germline V gene lookup returns CDR1 WNHNN and CDR2 SYGVQD (reference sequence). CDR3 residues: CASSPRGNPANEQFF. CDR3 in DNA: TGCGCCAGCAGTCCGAGAGGGAACCCCGCCAATGAGCAGTTCTTC.

The genes are TRBV9 and TRBJ2-5; 8 bases match TRBD1. The J segment lost 3 bases and the V segment lost 4 bases, leaving 2 bases of the junction unmatched. Per the germline V gene, CDR1 is SGDLS and CDR2 is YYNGEE. The CDR3 has 13 amino acids. Here the CDR3 reads CASSQGAKETQYF. The CDR3 nucleotides are TGTGCCAGCAGCCAGGGGGCGAAAGAGACCCAGTACTTC.

J is TRBJ2-5 and V is TRBV6-2 or TRBV6-3, with 14 bases that match TRBD2. V shed 3 bases, J shed 4 bases, and the junction held 4 bases outside the gene matches. CDR3 length equals 16 residues. CDR1 is MNHEY, CDR2 SVGEGT, per germline. The CDR3 coding sequence is TGTGCCAGCAGTTATCTCGGGACTAGCGGGGGAGAGACCCAGTACTTC. Translation gives CASSYLGTSGGETQYF.

V and J are TRBV2 and TRBJ2-2; D uncertain. The germline CDR1 and CDR2 sequences are SNHLY and FYNNEI. The V gene lost 8 bases and the J gene lost 1 base, with 11 bases spanning the gap. The CDR3 runs to 14 residues. For the CDR3, the DNA is TGTGCCAGCCTCGAGGTTCTGAACACCGGGGAGCTGTTTTTT. It specifies CASLEVLNTGELFF.

The chain couples TRBV4-1 to TRBJ2-4; no reliable D call. The CDR3 runs to 17 residues. Deletions cut 1 base from V and 3 bases from J, with 16 bases between. Germline V gene lookup returns CDR1 MGHRA and CDR2 YSYEKL. The CDR3 DNA sequence: TGCGCCAGCAGCCAAGTGAGTTTAGGCAGTGTCAAAAACATTCAGTACTTC. Translating it yields CASSQVSLGSVKNIQYF.

V and J are TRBV5-1 and TRBJ1-3, with D possibly matching TRBD1 (5 bases). The CDR3 consists of 14 residues. Per the germline V gene, CDR1 is SGHRS and CDR2 is YFSETQ. Trimming pared 0 bases from V and 4 bases from J, leaving 8 bases between. CDR3 residues: CASSLGQRGNTIYF. The CDR3 nucleotides are TGCGCCAGCAGCTTGGGACAGAGAGGAAACACCATATATTTT.

The chain is built from TRBV30 and TRBJ2-7, with TRBD2 as a possible D gene (6 bases). The CDR3 extends over 13 amino acids. The V end was cut by 3 bases, the J end by 2 bases, with 11 bases between. The germline V gene has CDR1 GTSNPN and CDR2 SVGIG (reference sequence). CDR3 protein: CAWSLRETYEQYF. In DNA, the CDR3 is TGTGCCTGGAGCCTACGGGAGACCTACGAGCAGTACTTC.

This chain links TRBV5-5 with TRBJ1-6; 8 nucleotides align to TRBD1. V dropped 4 bases and J dropped 7; count of bases not matched to a gene: 7. Germline V lookup: CDR1 SGHKS, CDR2 YYEKEE (reference sequence). This CDR3 spans 15 amino acids. The DNA of the CDR3 is TGTGCCAGCAGCACCAGGGGGCCGGGAAATTCACCCCTCCACTTT. Translating it yields CASSTRGPGNSPLHF.

The chain couples TRBV7-9 to TRBJ1-1, with a possible D match to TRBD1 (6 bases). V lost 3 bases to trimming and J lost 2 bases, with 10 bases between them. There are 14 residues in the CDR3. Germline V lookup: CDR1 SEHNR, CDR2 FQNEAQ (reference sequence). CDR3 DNA: TGTGCCAGCAGCTTTGGACAGCTTAACACTGAAGCTTTCTTT. Translation: CASSFGQLNTEAFF.

The chain joins TRBV2 to TRBJ1-5; 9 bases are a match to TRBD1. This CDR3 has 13 amino acids. CDR1 is SNHLY, CDR2 FYNNEI, per germline. The V gene end was trimmed by 8 bases and the J gene end by 6 bases; junction bases not matched to a gene: 5. CDR3 region: CASGTGLRQPQHF. The CDR3 DNA is TGTGCCAGCGGGACAGGGCTCCGTCAGCCCCAGCATTTT.

In its sample, this clone was seen once. The chain couples TRBV3-1 (or the pseudogene TRBV3-2) to TRBJ1-3; D remains unclear. V lost 0 bases and J lost 7, with 7 bases in between. There are 13 residues in the CDR3. CDR1 LGHDT and CDR2 YNNKEL come from the germline V gene (reference sequence). The CDR3, as DNA: TGTGCCAGCAGCCAAGAACCGATGAACACCATATATTTT. Protein: CASSQEPMNTIYF.

The rearrangement uses TRBV4-1 and TRBJ1-1; D remains unclear. Germline V lookup: CDR1 MGHRA, CDR2 YSYEKL. V lost 2 bases to trimming and J lost 2 bases, with 12 bases between them. The CDR3 is made up of 15 amino acids. As DNA, the CDR3 is TGCGCCAGCAGCCAAACGGAGGTCCGTAACACTGAAGCTTTCTTT. It is translated as CASSQTEVRNTEAFF.

This rearrangement joins TRBV4-3 to TRBJ2-4, with 13 bases matching TRBD2. Germline CDR1 is LGHNA and CDR2 is YSLEER. J gave up 0 bases and V 0 bases, and 5 bases lay outside the gene matches. CDR3 length: 19 residues. This CDR3 is CASSQETSGGDLAKNIQYF. CDR3 coding DNA: TGCGCCAGCAGCCAAGAAACTAGCGGGGGGGATCTAGCCAAAAACATTCAGTACTTC.

The chain is built from TRBV12-5 and TRBJ1-1; no reliable D call. Germline V lookup: CDR1 LGHNT, CDR2 FRNRAP. V shed 1 base and J shed 3 bases, with 6 bases lying between them. The CDR3 sequence is 13 residues long. The CDR3 sequence: CASGLEPHTEAFF. The CDR3 DNA reads as TGTGCTAGTGGTTTGGAACCCCACACTGAAGCTTTCTTT.

This chain connects TRBV19 to TRBJ2-3; 10 bases are a match to TRBD1. Germline CDR1 LNHDA, CDR2 SQIVND (reference sequence). The CDR3 is 18 amino acids. Trimming removed 2 bases from V and 8 bases from J; junction bases left unmatched: 16. The CDR3 nucleotides are TGTGCCAGTAGTATACCTGGGGACAGGGGCGGATTTGATGCTACGCAGTATTTT. As protein: CASSIPGDRGGFDATQYF.

The CDR3 loop reads CAIRDSGTAGDTDTQYF. CDR3 nucleotides: TGTGCCATCAGGGACTCGGGGACTGCGGGAGACACAGATACGCAGTATTTT. This chain joins TRBV10-3 and TRBJ2-3; 7 bases align to TRBD2. The J segment lost 2 bases and the V segment lost 6 bases, leaving 14 bases of the junction unmatched. The CDR3 runs 17 residues. CDR1 is ENHRY, CDR2 SYGVKD, per germline.

The chain links TRBV5-6 to TRBJ2-2; 13 bases fit TRBD2. The junction had 7 bases not matched to a gene; V was cut back by 4 bases and J by 7 bases. CDR1 SGHDT and CDR2 YYEEEE come from the germline V gene. CDR3 length equals 16 residues. The CDR3 nucleotides read TGTGCCAGCAGCACTCGGACTAGCGGGGGTAACGGGGAGCTGTTTTTT. Amino acid sequence: CASSTRTSGGNGELFF.

The chain has TRBV12-3 or TRBV12-4 and TRBJ2-1; the D call may be TRBD1 or TRBD2 (7 bases each). The V end was cut by 9 bases, the J end by 10 bases, with 16 bases between. This CDR3 region has 12 residues. The CDR3 DNA sequence: TGTGCCAGTTTATGGGGGGGACAGGAGCAGTTCTTC. It is translated as CASLWGGQEQFF.

V gene TRBV18 combines with J gene TRBJ2-3, with D tentatively TRBD1 (5 bases). The germline gives CDR1 KGHSH, CDR2 LQKENI. The CDR3 loop spans 16 amino acids. Between the trimmed V and J ends, which lost 0 bases and 1 base, there was a span of 11 bases. CDR3 bases: TGTGCCAGCTCACCACCAGCAGGGCAGGGCACAGATACGCAGTATTTT. Translation gives CASSPPAGQGTDTQYF.

The chain carries TRBV30 and TRBJ2-7; the D call may be TRBD1 or TRBD2 (6 bases each). Germline V gene lookup returns CDR1 GTSNPN and CDR2 SVGIG (reference sequence). The CDR3 has 14 amino acids. V lost 1 base and J lost 4, with 14 bases in between. The CDR3 region has the DNA TGTGCCTGGAGTGACGGGGGCCCCGAATACGAGCAGTACTTC. Its translation is CAWSDGGPEYEQYF.

This rearrangement joins TRBV5-1 to TRBJ2-7, with no clear D. CDR1 is SGHRS, CDR2 YFSETQ, per germline. The CDR3 runs to 13 residues. With 0 bases removed from V and 4 bases from J, the gap between germline ends came to 8 bases. In DNA, the CDR3 is TGCGCCAGCAGCTTGGTATTGGGATACGAGCAGTACTTC. Translating it yields CASSLVLGYEQYF. Combining the CDR3 with reference TRBV5-1 and TRBJ2-7 gives the whole variable domain KAGVTQTPRYLIKTRGQQVTLSCSPISGHRSVSWYQQTPGQGLQFLFEYFSETQRNKGNFPGRFSGRQFSNSRSEMNVSTLELGDSALYLCASSLVLGYEQYFGPGTRLTVT.

This sequence joins TRBV27 and TRBJ1-2; D is ambiguous. Germline loops: CDR1 MNHEY, CDR2 SMNVEV (reference sequence). Trimming left V 7 bases short and J 7 bases short, with 16 bases between. CDR3 size: 13 residues. The CDR3 sequence: CASTSDGVRGYTF. The CDR3 DNA is TGTGCCAGCACCTCCGATGGCGTACGTGGCTACACCTTC.

The CDR3 region has the DNA TGTGCCAGCAGCTTGGGGCCGGAGACCCAGTACTTC. This codes for CASSLGPETQYF. The rearrangement uses TRBV7-9 and TRBJ2-5; perhaps TRBD1 as D (5 bases). There are 12 residues in the CDR3. CDR1 and CDR2 from the germline V gene are SEHNR and FQNEAQ (reference sequence). The V end was cut by 3 bases, the J end by 5 bases, with 7 bases between.

The chain has TRBV6-6 and TRBJ1-1; tentatively, D is TRBD1 (5 bases). The CDR3 is made up of 14 amino acids. CDR1 and CDR2 (germline): MNHNY, SVGAGI (reference sequence). Trimming removed 0 bases from V and 4 bases from J, with 9 bases in between. The CDR3: CASSYSGGGTEAFF. The CDR3, as DNA: TGTGCCAGCAGTTACTCCGGGGGGGGCACTGAAGCTTTCTTT.

This rearrangement joins TRBV7-9 to TRBJ2-2; no definite D call. CDR1 and CDR2 (germline): SEHNR, FQNEAQ (reference sequence). The CDR3 is made up of 15 amino acids. The V gene lost 2 bases and the J gene lost 6 bases, with 13 bases spanning the gap. The chain's CDR3 is CASSLSPTNAGELFF. DNA of the CDR3: TGTGCCAGCAGCTTAAGCCCCACAAACGCCGGGGAGCTGTTTTTT.

The sample holds one count of this clone. For the CDR3, the DNA is TGTGCCAGCAGTCTTTGGGGGGTGGAGACCCAGTACTTC. It yields the protein CASSLWGVETQYF. V and J are TRBV28 and TRBJ2-5; a weak D match, TRBD2 (6 bases). The CDR3 contains 13 residues. The germline V gene encodes CDR1 MDHEN and CDR2 SYDVKM. V shed 5 bases and J shed 5 bases, with 12 bases lying between them. Full variable domain (outside the CDR3, taken from reference TRBV28 and TRBJ2-5): DVKVTQSSRYLVKRTGEKVFLECVQDMDHENMFWYRQDPGLGLRLIYFSYDVKMKEKGDIPEGYSVSREKKERFSLILESASTNQTSMYLCASSLWGVETQYFGPGTRLLVL.